This section outlines one TCR beta chain sequence together with its context. Sequencing used immunoSEQ multiplex PCR; TCRdb keeps in-frame clones, though not all of them. Of some 20,000 clones listed, about 88% are singletons. This sample was included in a study of T cell changes during pregnancy in multiple sclerosis. The CDR3 runs 12 residues. In germline, CDR1 is SGHRS, CDR2 YFSETQ. V was pared by 2 bases and J by 14 bases, with 14 bases between. This TCR was sampled from a female donor in good health, enrolled as a control in a pregnancy study. The sample was CD4+ T cells from peripheral blood mononuclear cells, taken in the first trimester of pregnancy. This chain uses TRBV5-1 with TRBJ2-1, with D unclear. CDR3 sequence (DNA): TGCGCCAGCAGCTTTGAGGCCCACACGGAGTTCTTC. Its protein product is CASSFEAHTEFF.